These 13 T cell receptor beta chains share one sample of origin, sequenced in a study of technical replicates of blood from a handful of donors. Repertoires were generated with immunoSEQ multiplex PCR, while TCRdb's copy carries only in-frame clones and drops some. The sample lists around 80,000 clones, approximately 98% occurring once. Sequencing used T cells isolated from PBMCs. The source is a human donor in good health.

The CDR3 loop reads CASSFLAGVIEQFF. In nucleotides, the CDR3 is TGTGCCAGCAGTTTCCTTGCGGGAGTAATTGAGCAGTTCTTC. This chain connects TRBV28 to TRBJ2-1, with 7 bases identical to TRBD2. Germline CDR1 reads MDHEN; CDR2 reads SYDVKM. Unmatched junction bases numbered 8, after V lost 3 bases and J lost 9 bases. The CDR3 is made up of 14 amino acids. Based on the CDR3 plus reference TRBV28 and TRBJ2-1, the full variable domain is DVKVTQSSRYLVKRTGEKVFLECVQDMDHENMFWYRQDPGLGLRLIYFSYDVKMKEKGDIPEGYSVSREKKERFSLILESASTNQTSMYLCASSFLAGVIEQFFGPGTRLTVL.

The chain recombines TRBV4-1 with TRBJ2-2, with 12 bases identical to TRBD2. Per germline, CDR1 MGHRA and CDR2 YSYEKL. V lost 0 bases to trimming and J lost 7 bases; unmatched junction nucleotides: 9. There are 18 residues in the CDR3. CDR3 bases: TGCGCCAGCAGCCAAGATCCCTGGCTAGCGGGAGGGTACGGGGAGCTGTTTTTT. Residues: CASSQDPWLAGGYGELFF.

The chain joins TRBV30 to TRBJ2-3; no clear D gene. Germline CDR1 and CDR2: GTSNPN and SVGIG (reference sequence). This CDR3 contains 14 residues. The V end was cut by 2 bases, the J end by 2 bases, with 11 bases between. The CDR3 loop reads CAWSRDKSTDTQYF. The CDR3 region has the DNA TGTGCCTGGAGTCGTGACAAATCCACAGATACGCAGTATTTT.

The V gene is TRBV11-3, the J gene TRBJ2-7; 9 positions agree with TRBD2. CDR3 size: 15 residues. The germline V gene has CDR1 SGHNT and CDR2 YENEEA. J was trimmed by 4 bases and V by 0 bases; bases with no gene match: 4. For the CDR3, the DNA is TGTGCCAGCAGCTTAGAGGCTAGCGGGAAATACGAGCAGTACTTC. This codes for CASSLEASGKYEQYF.

The V call is TRBV4-2, the J call TRBJ1-5; D is perhaps TRBD1 (5 bases). V was clipped by 1 base and J by 4 bases, with 5 bases between them. Per germline, CDR1 LGHNA and CDR2 YNFKEQ. The CDR3 consists of 13 residues. The chain's CDR3 is CASSQAGNQPQHF. The CDR3 bases are TGTGCCAGCAGCCAAGCAGGGAATCAGCCCCAGCATTTT.

The genes are TRBV14 and TRBJ2-1; D is ambiguous. This CDR3 is built from 12 residues. The germline V gene encodes CDR1 SGHDN and CDR2 FVKESK. V was clipped by 3 bases and J by 13 bases, with 13 bases between them. In nucleotides, the CDR3 is TGTGCCAGCAGCCATTCCGTGGCAATTCAGTTCTTC. Its protein product is CASSHSVAIQFF.

The chain uses TRBV27 and TRBJ2-1, with 9 bases aligning to TRBD1. Germline lookup yields CDR1 MNHEY and CDR2 SMNVEV (reference sequence). Germline trimming cut 4 bases from V and 3 bases from J; bases unmatched to any gene: 4. The CDR3 is made up of 15 amino acids. The CDR3 coding sequence is TGTGCCAGCAGTTCAGACAGGGGGGTCTACAATGAGCAGTTCTTC. Translated, it gives CASSSDRGVYNEQFF.

J is TRBJ2-3 and V is TRBV19; 8 nucleotides match TRBD1. Germline V lookup: CDR1 LNHDA, CDR2 SQIVND (reference sequence). The CDR3 runs to 13 residues. The V gene end was trimmed by 7 bases and the J gene end by 6 bases; junction bases not matched to a gene: 6. DNA for the CDR3: TGTGCCAGTATGCTTCAGGGGGCTGATACGCAGTATTTT. Translation: CASMLQGADTQYF.

The V and J genes are TRBV27 and TRBJ2-7, with 8 bases matching TRBD1. Trimming removed 5 bases from V and 2 bases from J; junction bases left unmatched: 5. The CDR3 spans 14 residues. The V gene's germline CDR1 is MNHEY and CDR2 SMNVEV (reference sequence). The CDR3 loop is CASSTTGATYEQYF. CDR3 DNA sequence: TGTGCCAGCAGTACGACAGGGGCGACCTACGAGCAGTACTTC.

The chain joins TRBV28 to TRBJ2-3, with TRBD2 matching over 7 bases. Unmatched junction bases numbered 9, after V lost 7 bases and J lost 2 bases. There are 15 residues in the CDR3. In germline, CDR1 is MDHEN, CDR2 SYDVKM. This CDR3 reads CASKFSREFTDTQYF. DNA for the CDR3: TGTGCCAGCAAGTTTTCGCGGGAGTTCACAGATACGCAGTATTTT.

The V and J genes are TRBV28 and TRBJ2-2; TRBD1 matches 7 bases. Germline CDR1 is MDHEN and CDR2 is SYDVKM. CDR3 length: 17 amino acids. With V trimmed by 4 bases and J by 5 bases, 13 bases remained unmatched. The DNA of the CDR3 is TGTGCCAGCAGTTCCTTCTCCCGACAGGGAAGGACCGGGGAGCTGTTTTTT. This encodes CASSSFSRQGRTGELFF.

V and J are TRBV23-1 and TRBJ2-4, with TRBD1 matching over 7 bases. TRBV23-1 is filed as an ORF, its function uncertain. The J segment lost 0 bases and the V segment lost 8 bases, leaving 7 bases of the junction unmatched. The CDR3 loop spans 15 amino acids. The CDR3 nucleotides are TGCGCCAGCGGTAACAGGGGCCTAGCCAAAAACATTCAGTACTTC. Residues: CASGNRGLAKNIQYF.

This chain joins TRBV7-9 and TRBJ2-7; D perhaps matches TRBD2 (5 bases). Per the germline V gene, CDR1 is SEHNR and CDR2 is FQNEAQ (reference sequence). This CDR3 is 14 amino acids long. V lost 3 bases and J 0 bases, leaving 9 bases between the germline ends. The CDR3 sequence: CASSLPAGSYEQYF. The CDR3 nucleotides are TGTGCCAGCAGCTTGCCCGCGGGCTCCTACGAGCAGTACTTC.